A selection of T cell receptor beta chains follows, all from one sample in a study of blood T cell repertoires in COVID-19. This table comes from immunoSEQ multiplex PCR, and its TCRdb copy is limited to in-frame clones, with some not included. The table shows some 400,000 clones, with around 87% occurring only once. The sequenced material came from PBMCs or T cells enriched from blood (not recorded which). The receptor source for this set is a man in his thirties or forties who had recovered from COVID-19. Both conserved end residues are part of each CDR3. Fields, in order: J gene, V gene, D gene, clone size, CDR3 DNA, CDR3 protein. D genes are given only for firm matches. Rows may omit the clone size; those that give it use once, few, many or a size class.

TRBJ1-2	TRBV5-1	TRBD1	NA	TGCGCCAGCAGCTTTACAGGGGAGGGCTACACCTTC	CASSFTGEGYTF
TRBJ2-7	TRBV11-2	NA	NA	TGTGCCAGCAGCCACGGCTACGAGCAGTACTTC	CASSHGYEQYF
TRBJ2-1	TRBV9	NA	NA	TGTGCCAGCAGCAGAGAGGCGGACGGGGCCTACAATGAGCAGTTCTTC	CASSREADGAYNEQFF
TRBJ2-3	TRBV11-2	TRBD2	NA	TGTGCCAGCAGCTGGCTAGCGGGGGGCCTCACAGATACGCAGTATTTT	CASSWLAGGLTDTQYF
TRBJ1-4	TRBV5-1	NA	NA	TGCGCCAGCAGCTTGGGACAAACTAATGAAAAACTGTTTTTT	CASSLGQTNEKLFF
TRBJ1-4	TRBV12-5	NA	few	TGTGCTAGTGGCTCCTCCCCCAGAGGAAAACTGTTTTTT	CASGSSPRGKLFF
TRBJ2-7	TRBV6-5	NA	NA	TGTGCCAGCAGAGTCAGGGCCGGCTACGAGCAGTACTTC	CASRVRAGYEQYF
TRBJ2-7	TRBV13	NA	NA	TGTGCCAGCAGCTTTATACCCGGGACTCTCGTCTTC	CASSFIPGTLVF
TRBJ2-2	TRBV7-2	TRBD2	NA	TGTGCCAGCAGCGCTCGGGGGGGGAACACCGGGGAGCTGTTTTTT	CASSARGGNTGELFF
TRBJ1-1	TRBV19	TRBD1	few	TGTGCCAGTAGTATTCTGGACAGGGCGGCTTTCTTT	CASSILDRAAFF
TRBJ1-1	TRBV5-6	TRBD1	NA	TGTGCCAGCAGCGAGGGGACAGGTTTGAACACTGAAGCTTTCTTT	CASSEGTGLNTEAFF
TRBJ1-2	TRBV6-5	NA	NA	TGTGCCAGCAGTTACTCAGCAGGGGTCTATGGCTACACCTTC	CASSYSAGVYGYTF
TRBJ2-3	TRBV12-5	TRBD1	NA	TGTGCTAGTGGGGGACAGGGGGTCGGGACAGATACGCAGTATTTT	CASGGQGVGTDTQYF
TRBJ1-4	TRBV5-1	TRBD1	NA	TGCGCCAGCAGCTTGGGCAGGGGGCGTACTAATGAAAAACTGTTTTTT	CASSLGRGRTNEKLFF
TRBJ2-1	TRBV27	NA	NA	TGTGCCAGCAGTTCCATCGCCAGGGGGGCCAAGAATGAGCAGTTCTTC	CASSSIARGAKNEQFF
TRBJ2-5	TRBV24-1	TRBD1	NA	TGTGCCACCAGTGATCCGTCCCGGGACAGGGGAGGGACCCAGTACTTC	CATSDPSRDRGGTQYF
TRBJ1-4	TRBV6-1	NA	NA	TGTGCCAGCAGTGAACGGGGGACAAAACTGTTTTTT	CASSERGTKLFF
TRBJ2-3	TRBV27	TRBD2	NA	TGTGCCAGCAGGGGGGGTCTAGCGGGCCCTTATACGCAGTATTTT	CASRGGLAGPYTQYF
TRBJ2-7	TRBV7-2	TRBD1	NA	TGTGCCAGCAGCTTAGTTGGACAGGGCTTATCCTACGAGCAGTACTTC	CASSLVGQGLSYEQYF
TRBJ1-2	TRBV19	TRBD1	few	TGTGCCAGTAGTCCACAGGGGGCACCGTCCTATGGCTACACCTTC	CASSPQGAPSYGYTF
TRBJ1-2	TRBV9	NA	NA	TGTGCCAGCAGCGTCCAGGGAAACTATGGCTACACCTTC	CASSVQGNYGYTF
TRBJ1-3	TRBV9	NA	NA	TGTGCCAGCAGCGTAGGAAGGGGTTACTCTGGAAACACCATATATTTT	CASSVGRGYSGNTIYF
TRBJ2-1	TRBV19	NA	NA	TGTGCAACCTCCGACTTCCACAATGAGCAGTTCTTC	CATSDFHNEQFF
TRBJ1-1	TRBV4-1	TRBD1	NA	TGCGCCAGCAGCCAAGAGGTCAGGGGGGACACTGAAGCTTTCTTT	CASSQEVRGDTEAFF
TRBJ2-7	TRBV11-2	NA	NA	TGTGCCAGCAGCTTAGGTGGGATCTTTACAAGGACAGCCTCCTACGAGCAGTACTTC	CASSLGGIFTRTASYEQYF
TRBJ2-3	TRBV4-3	TRBD2	NA	TGCGCCAGCAGTCCCGGGACTAGCGACACAGATACGCAGTATTTT	CASSPGTSDTDTQYF
TRBJ2-3	TRBV5-8	NA	NA	TGTGCCAGCAGCTTGAATATGGGAGGCACAGATACGCAGTATTTT	CASSLNMGGTDTQYF
TRBJ1-1	TRBV19	NA	NA	TGTGCCAGTAGTGCCGGATCTGGCGGGAACACTGAAGCTTTCTTT	CASSAGSGGNTEAFF
TRBJ2-5	TRBV7-8	TRBD1	NA	TGTGCCAGCAGCTCGAGACAGGGCGCCCAAGAGACCCAGTACTTC	CASSSRQGAQETQYF
TRBJ1-2	TRBV12-3/TRBV12-4	NA	NA	TGTGCCAGCAGTCCCACAGGGAAGGGAGGCTACACCTTC	CASSPTGKGGYTF
TRBJ1-3	TRBV4-1	NA	NA	TGCGCCAGCAGCCAAGATTTGGCCGTTGGTGGAAACACCATATATTTT	CASSQDLAVGGNTIYF
TRBJ2-7	TRBV13	TRBD2	NA	TGTGCCAGCAGCTTAGGCGGGGGCGGGAGGTACGAGCAGTACTTC	CASSLGGGGRYEQYF
TRBJ2-1	TRBV20-1	TRBD2	NA	TGCAGTGCTAGTGGGACTAGCGGGGGGTTGTACAATGAGCAGTTCTTC	CSASGTSGGLYNEQFF
TRBJ2-2	TRBV6-2/TRBV6-3	NA	NA	TGTGCCAGCAGTTTTTCAACCTTTCACGGGGCCGGGGAGCTGTTTTTT	CASSFSTFHGAGELFF
TRBJ1-6	TRBV19	TRBD1	NA	TGTGCCAGTAATAACCGGGACAGGTCCTTCGATTCACCCCTCCACTTT	CASNNRDRSFDSPLHF
TRBJ2-2	TRBV6-5	NA	NA	TGTGCCAGCAGCTCCCCGTCCACCGGGGAGCTGTTTTTT	CASSSPSTGELFF